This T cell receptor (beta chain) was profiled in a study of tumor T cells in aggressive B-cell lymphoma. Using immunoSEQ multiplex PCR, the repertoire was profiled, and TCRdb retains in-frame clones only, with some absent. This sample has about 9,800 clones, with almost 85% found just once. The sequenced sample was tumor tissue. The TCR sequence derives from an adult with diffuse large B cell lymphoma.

The CDR3 here is CASSSSGGTEAFF. In nucleotides, the CDR3 is TGTGCCAGCAGCTCGTCGGGGGGTACTGAAGCTTTCTTT. The chain joins TRBV7-2 to TRBJ1-1; a weak D match, TRBD1 (5 bases). The germline V gene encodes CDR1 SGHTA and CDR2 FQGNSA. This CDR3 has 13 residues. V lost 4 bases, J lost 5 bases, and 11 bases lay in between.